These T cell receptor beta chains were read from a single sample in a study of human T cells and chemical hapten exposure. Using its own MiXCR run on the RACE reads, TCRdb lists one record per CDR3 protein. The sample records approximately 400,000 distinct CDR3 sequences, roughly 5% being singletons. The sample here was whole blood, taken in connection with sensitization to the hapten diphenylcyclopropenone (DPC). The receptors derive from a woman aged 45-60 years with alopecia areata. Some clones in this sample may be carry-over from other donors' samples. CDR3s include the opening cysteine and the closing phenylalanine or tryptophan. The D gene is left open where the match is weak. Some rows mark clone size as missing; the rest say once, few, many or name a class of expanded clone.

j_gene	abundance	d_gene	v_gene	CDR3nt	CDR3aa
TRBJ2-7	few	-	TRBV10-3	TGTGCCATCAGTGACCCGTCCCCGGGAAGTTACGAGCAGTACTTC	CAISDPSPGSYEQYF
TRBJ1-1	many	-	TRBV12-3/TRBV12-4	TGTGCCAGCAGTTTAGGGTCCAGCAAACCTTTCTTT	CASSLGSSKPFF
TRBJ2-6	many	-	TRBV29-1	TGCAGCGTTAGGAGGACTGGGGCCAACGTCCTGACTTTC	CSVRRTGANVLTF
TRBJ1-5	many	-	TRBV10-2	TGCGCCAGCAGGGGGTTGGTAGGGGGGTCCCATAGCAATCAGCCCCAGCATTTT	CASRGLVGGSHSNQPQHF
TRBJ2-1	few	TRBD2	TRBV15	TGTGCCACCAGCAGCGGTCCCAGCGGGAGTTACAATGAGCAGTTCTTC	CATSSGPSGSYNEQFF
TRBJ2-7	-	-	TRBV5-1	TGCGCCAGCAGCACTCGTGGGCGGGATTACCCCTACGAGCAGTACTTC	CASSTRGRDYPYEQYF
TRBJ2-7	many	-	TRBV18	TGTGCCAGCTCACCGGCTGGGGGTCCCGAGCAGTACTTC	CASSPAGGPEQYF
TRBJ2-7	many	-	TRBV6-5	TGTGCCAGCAGTTACTCGGACTACTATTCCTACGAGCAGTACTTC	CASSYSDYYSYEQYF
TRBJ2-3	many	TRBD2	TRBV12-3/TRBV12-4	TGTGCCAGCAGTTTAGCTGGGAAACTAGCGGCAGCAGATACGCAGTATTTT	CASSLAGKLAAADTQYF
TRBJ1-5	many	-	TRBV5-5	TGTGCCAGCAGCTTGGGGGATTTGGGGCCCCAGCATTTT	CASSLGDLGPQHF
TRBJ1-2	few	-	TRBV20-1	TGCAGTGCTAGAGGGGGGGAGCACAACTATGGCTACACCTTC	CSARGGEHNYGYTF
TRBJ2-3	-	-	TRBV27	TGTGCCAGCAGTTTATCACTAGCCGATATCACAGATACGCAGTATTTT	CASSLSLADITDTQYF
TRBJ1-2	-	-	TRBV5-4	TGTGCCAGCAGCTTGCAGGGCAGGGACGGCTATGGCTACACCTTC	CASSLQGRDGYGYTF
TRBJ2-1	-	-	TRBV15	TGTGCCACCAGCAGAGATGGGGGATCCTACAATGAGCAGTTCTTC	CATSRDGGSYNEQFF
TRBJ1-1	-	-	TRBV4-1	TGCGCCAGCAGCCAAGATTTTCTCGCTGAAGCTTTCTTT	CASSQDFLAEAFF
TRBJ2-3	few	TRBD1	TRBV7-6	TGTGCCAGCAGCTCTTCCGGGACAGGGGCCGCAGATACGCAGTATTTT	CASSSSGTGAADTQYF
TRBJ2-1	-	-	TRBV2	TGTGCCAGCAGCCGCGGACAGAAAAAGCAGTTCTTC	CASSRGQKKQFF
TRBJ2-5	many	TRBD1	TRBV12-3/TRBV12-4	TGTGCCAGCAGTCCACAGGGGAACCAAGAGACCCAGTACTTC	CASSPQGNQETQYF
TRBJ1-5	many	-	TRBV15	TGTGCCACCAGCAGAGATGGACAGACTAATAGCAATCAGCCCCAGCATTTT	CATSRDGQTNSNQPQHF
TRBJ2-1	few	TRBD2	TRBV2	TGTGCCAGCAGGAGCACTAGCGGGGGGTACAATGAGCAGTTCTTC	CASRSTSGGYNEQFF
TRBJ2-6	few	TRBD2	TRBV27	TGTGCCAGCAGTACCATTCGCGGGGGGCGCACAGGGGCCAACGTCCTGACTTTC	CASSTIRGGRTGANVLTF
TRBJ1-3	many	-	TRBV6-1	TGTGCCAGCATGGGCACGTTCGGAAACACCATATATTTT	CASMGTFGNTIYF
TRBJ1-5	few	-	TRBV5-4	TGTGCCAGCAGCTTGTGGGAGGGCAATCAGCCCCAGCATTTT	CASSLWEGNQPQHF
TRBJ2-1	-	-	TRBV28	TGTGCCAGCAGTTTGATGAATGAGCAGTTCTTC	CASSLMNEQFF
TRBJ1-4	-	-	TRBV7-9	TGTGCCAGCAGGGCTGGGGCAGGTGGAGAAAAACTGTTTTTT	CASRAGAGGEKLFF
TRBJ2-1	many	TRBD2	TRBV27	TGTGCCAGCAGTTTATCTAGCGGGAGGGTCTACAATGAGCAGTTCTTC	CASSLSSGRVYNEQFF
TRBJ1-2	-	-	TRBV29-1	TGCAGCGTTGACGGGACATCCCTTAATGGCTACACCTTC	CSVDGTSLNGYTF
TRBJ2-7	many	TRBD1	TRBV29-1	TGCAGCGTTTCCGGACAGGCCTACGAGCAGTACTTC	CSVSGQAYEQYF
TRBJ2-3	few	TRBD1	TRBV7-2	TGTGCCAGCAGCCCTATCCGAACAGGGGTTTCCTCCGGGAATACGCAGTATTTT	CASSPIRTGVSSGNTQYF
TRBJ1-1	-	-	TRBV7-9	TGTGCCAGCAGCTTATCCGGAATCCACACTGAAGCTTTCTTT	CASSLSGIHTEAFF
TRBJ2-2	many	-	TRBV4-2	TGTGCCAGCAGCCAAGATACGGGGTCGAGCACCGGGGAGCTGTTTTTT	CASSQDTGSSTGELFF
TRBJ1-1	few	-	TRBV2	TGTGCCAGGAGCAGGAGGCAGGGAAGTATCGACACTGAAGCTTTCTTT	CARSRRQGSIDTEAFF
TRBJ1-3	-	-	TRBV5-1	TGCGCCAGCAGCTCCGGGGACCCCGGAAACACCATATATTTT	CASSSGDPGNTIYF
TRBJ2-7	few	TRBD2	TRBV20-1	TGCAGTGCTAGAGATTGGAAGCGGGAGCGCTACGAGCAGTACTTC	CSARDWKRERYEQYF
TRBJ2-3	-	-	TRBV6-5	TGTGCCAGCAGTCCTGACCCGGGGCATACGCAGTATTTT	CASSPDPGHTQYF
TRBJ1-2	-	TRBD1	TRBV2	TGTGCCAGCCGGGAACCCAGGGGGATTGACTATGGCTACACCTTC	CASREPRGIDYGYTF
TRBJ1-2	-	-	TRBV29-1	TGCAGCGTTGAGAATATGGGGGTAGCTAACTATGGCTACACCTTC	CSVENMGVANYGYTF
TRBJ1-2	few	-	TRBV2	TGTGCCAGCGAGGTGGACTATGGCTACACCTTC	CASEVDYGYTF
TRBJ1-2	-	-	TRBV5-1	TGCGCCAGCAGCTTGGCGGGCGCTGACTATGGCTACACCTTC	CASSLAGADYGYTF
TRBJ1-6	-	-	TRBV9	TGTGCCAGCCAGAGAATTCCCCCATCCTCACCCCTCCACTTT	CASQRIPPSSPLHF